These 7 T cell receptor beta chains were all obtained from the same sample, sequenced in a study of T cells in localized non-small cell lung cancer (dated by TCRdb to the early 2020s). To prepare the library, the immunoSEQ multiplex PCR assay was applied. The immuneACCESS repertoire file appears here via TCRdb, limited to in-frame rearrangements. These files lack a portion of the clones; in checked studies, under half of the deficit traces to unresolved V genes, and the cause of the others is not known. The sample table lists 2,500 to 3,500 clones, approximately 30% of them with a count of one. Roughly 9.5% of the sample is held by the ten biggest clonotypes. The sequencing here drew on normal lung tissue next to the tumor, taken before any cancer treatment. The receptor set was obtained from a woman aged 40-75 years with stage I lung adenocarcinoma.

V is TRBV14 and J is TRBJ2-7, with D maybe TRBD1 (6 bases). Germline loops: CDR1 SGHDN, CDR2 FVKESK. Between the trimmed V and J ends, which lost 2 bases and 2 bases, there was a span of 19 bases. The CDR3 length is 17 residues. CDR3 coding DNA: TGTGCCAGCAGCCAACCCTCCGGACAGCGACCCCCCTACGAGCAGTACTTC. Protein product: CASSQPSGQRPPYEQYF.

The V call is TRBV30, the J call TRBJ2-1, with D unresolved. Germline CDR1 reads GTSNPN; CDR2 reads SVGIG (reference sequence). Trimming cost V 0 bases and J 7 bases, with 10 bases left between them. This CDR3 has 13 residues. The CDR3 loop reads CAWSVGNGNEQFF. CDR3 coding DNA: TGTGCCTGGAGTGTGGGTAATGGGAATGAGCAGTTCTTC. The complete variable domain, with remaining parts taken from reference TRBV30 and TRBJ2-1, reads SQTIHQWPATLVQPVGSPLSLECTVEGTSNPNLYWYRQAAGRGLQLLFYSVGIGQISSEVPQNLSASRPQDRQFILSSKKLLLSDSGFYLCAWSVGNGNEQFFGPGTRLTVL.

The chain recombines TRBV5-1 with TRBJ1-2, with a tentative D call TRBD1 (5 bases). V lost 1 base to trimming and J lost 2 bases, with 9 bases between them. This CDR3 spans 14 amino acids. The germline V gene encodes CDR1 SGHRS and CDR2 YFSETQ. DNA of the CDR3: TGCGCCAGCAGCTTGCAGGACACCAACTATGGCTACACCTTC. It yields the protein CASSLQDTNYGYTF.

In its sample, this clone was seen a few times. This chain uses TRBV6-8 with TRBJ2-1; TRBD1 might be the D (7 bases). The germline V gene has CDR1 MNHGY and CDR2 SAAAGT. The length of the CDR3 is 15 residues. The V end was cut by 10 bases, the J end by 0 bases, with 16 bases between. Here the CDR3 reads CAIRGDGSSYNEQFF. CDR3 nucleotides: TGTGCCATCAGGGGGGACGGGAGCTCCTACAATGAGCAGTTCTTC.

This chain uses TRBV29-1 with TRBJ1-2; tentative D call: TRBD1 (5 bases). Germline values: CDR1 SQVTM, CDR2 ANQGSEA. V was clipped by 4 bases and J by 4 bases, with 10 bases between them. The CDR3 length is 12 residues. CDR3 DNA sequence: TGCAGCGTTGCGGCGGGGGTCTATGGCTACACCTTC. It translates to CSVAAGVYGYTF. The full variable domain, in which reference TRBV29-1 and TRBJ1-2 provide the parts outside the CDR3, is SAVISQKPSRDICQRGTSLTIQCQVDSQVTMMFWYRQQPGQSLTLIATANQGSEATYESGFVIDKFPISRPNLTFSTLTVSNMSPEDSSIYLCSVAAGVYGYTFGSGTRLTVV.

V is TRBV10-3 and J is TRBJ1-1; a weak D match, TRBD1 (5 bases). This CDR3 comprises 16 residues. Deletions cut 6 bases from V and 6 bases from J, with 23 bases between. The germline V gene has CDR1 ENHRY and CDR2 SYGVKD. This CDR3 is CAIRKGREFQHAEAFF. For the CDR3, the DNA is TGTGCCATCAGAAAGGGCAGGGAGTTCCAACACGCTGAAGCTTTCTTT.

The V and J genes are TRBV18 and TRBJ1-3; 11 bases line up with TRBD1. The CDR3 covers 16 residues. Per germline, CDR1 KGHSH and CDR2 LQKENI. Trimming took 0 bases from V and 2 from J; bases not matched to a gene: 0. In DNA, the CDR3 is TGTGCCAGCTCACCACCGGGACAGGGGGCTGGAAACACCATATATTTT. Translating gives CASSPPGQGAGNTIYF.